The clone carrying this T cell receptor (beta chain) appeared a few times. Its antigen is not known. Germline values: CDR1 MNHNS, CDR2 SASEGT. CDR3 length: 15 amino acids. V lost 3 bases to trimming and J lost 8 bases; unmatched junction nucleotides: 8. The data were obtained in a study of T-cell memory formation after mild COVID-19. Study context: TCR clusters were mostly confined to one donor each. General observations from the study: The CD4+ clones that contracted clustered mainly within CM and EM, and the CD8+ clones concentrated in EMRA. Contracting clones, day 15 to 85, had balanced CD4/CD8, and later expanders favored CD4+.

Constant-segment primers and 5'RACE yielded cDNA libraries for TCR alpha and TCR beta, each carrying sample barcodes and UMIs. MiXCR, run by TCRdb on the 5' RACE reads, gives a single entry per CDR3 protein. This sample has more than 350,000 distinct CDR3 sequences, with approximately 15% found just once. The sequencing sample was made of PBMCs or a T cell subset sorted from them (not recorded which). The source of this sequence is a man aged 18-30 years who had mild COVID-19 (a few samples of this study predate the infection). Cell type and time point are not known. This chain uses TRBV6-1 with TRBJ1-4, with 8 bases identical to TRBD1. The CDR3 DNA is TGTGCCAGCAGTGACCTGACAGGGGAGGACGAAAAACTGTTTTTT. This gives the protein CASSDLTGEDEKLFF.